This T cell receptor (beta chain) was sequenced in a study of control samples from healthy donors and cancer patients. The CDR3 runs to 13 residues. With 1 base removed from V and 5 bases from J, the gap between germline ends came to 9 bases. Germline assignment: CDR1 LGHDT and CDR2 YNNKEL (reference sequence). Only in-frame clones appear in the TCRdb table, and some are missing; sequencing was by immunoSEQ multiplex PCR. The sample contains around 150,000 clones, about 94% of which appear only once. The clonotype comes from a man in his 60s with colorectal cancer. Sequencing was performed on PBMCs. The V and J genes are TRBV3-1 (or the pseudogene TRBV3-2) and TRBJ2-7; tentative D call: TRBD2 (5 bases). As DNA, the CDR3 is TGTGCCAGCAGCCAAGCCGGGATGGACGAGCAGTACTTC. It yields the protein CASSQAGMDEQYF.